This TCR beta chain is from a study of cytomegalovirus exposure and HLA in healthy donors. PCR was performed using 60 Vbeta and 13 Jbeta primers. The table came from immunoSEQ multiplex PCR; TCRdb's copy has only in-frame clones and leaves some out. The sample shows some 99,000 clones, approximately 71% of them seen only once. V lost 5 bases and J 5 bases, leaving 13 bases between the germline ends. There are 14 residues in the CDR3. The germline V gene encodes CDR1 MNHNY and CDR2 SVGAGI (reference sequence). The V and J genes are TRBV6-6 and TRBJ1-5; no reliable D call. The source material was PBMCs. This TCR came from a man aged 35 to 55 in good health and CMV-seronegative. This chain's CDR3 is CASSTDSSHQPQHF. The DNA of the CDR3 is TGTGCCAGCAGTACCGACTCAAGCCATCAGCCCCAGCATTTT.